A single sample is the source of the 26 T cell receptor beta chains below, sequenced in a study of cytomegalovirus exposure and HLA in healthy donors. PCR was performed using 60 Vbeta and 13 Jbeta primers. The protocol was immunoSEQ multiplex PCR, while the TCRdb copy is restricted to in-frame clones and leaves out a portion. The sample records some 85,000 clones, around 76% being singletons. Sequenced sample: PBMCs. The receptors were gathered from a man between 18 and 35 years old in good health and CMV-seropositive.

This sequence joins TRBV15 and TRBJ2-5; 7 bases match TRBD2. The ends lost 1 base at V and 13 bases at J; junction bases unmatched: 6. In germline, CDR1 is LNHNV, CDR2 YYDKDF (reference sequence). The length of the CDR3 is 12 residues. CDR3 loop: CATSRVWDYLYF. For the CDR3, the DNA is TGTGCCACCAGCAGAGTCTGGGACTACCTGTACTTC.

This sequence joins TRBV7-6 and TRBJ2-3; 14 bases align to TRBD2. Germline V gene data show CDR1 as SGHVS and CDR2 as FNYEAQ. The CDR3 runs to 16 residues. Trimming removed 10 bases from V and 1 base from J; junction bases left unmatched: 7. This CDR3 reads CATRRLAGGRTDTQYF. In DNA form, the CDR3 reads TGTGCCACGCGCCGACTAGCGGGAGGGCGCACAGATACGCAGTATTTT.

The CDR3 region is CATSRDLEFTEAFF. As DNA, the CDR3 is TGTGCCACCAGCAGAGATCTTGAGTTTACTGAAGCTTTCTTT. The chain joins TRBV15 to TRBJ1-1; D gene uncertain. The CDR3 has 14 amino acids. V was clipped by 0 bases and J by 5 bases, with 10 bases between them. Germline lookup yields CDR1 LNHNV and CDR2 YYDKDF (reference sequence).

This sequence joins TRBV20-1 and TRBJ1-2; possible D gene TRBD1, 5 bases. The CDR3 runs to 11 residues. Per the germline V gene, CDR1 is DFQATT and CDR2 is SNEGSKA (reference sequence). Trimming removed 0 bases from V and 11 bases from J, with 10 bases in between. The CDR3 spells CSARERGRYTF. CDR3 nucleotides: TGCAGTGCTAGAGAACGGGGGAGATACACCTTC.

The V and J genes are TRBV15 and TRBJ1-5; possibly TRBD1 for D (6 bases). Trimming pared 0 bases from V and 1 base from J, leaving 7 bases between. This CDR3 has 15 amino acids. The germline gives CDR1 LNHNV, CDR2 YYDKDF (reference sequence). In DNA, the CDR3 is TGTGCCACCAGCAGAGATGGACAGAGCAATCAGCCCCAGCATTTT. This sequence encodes CATSRDGQSNQPQHF.

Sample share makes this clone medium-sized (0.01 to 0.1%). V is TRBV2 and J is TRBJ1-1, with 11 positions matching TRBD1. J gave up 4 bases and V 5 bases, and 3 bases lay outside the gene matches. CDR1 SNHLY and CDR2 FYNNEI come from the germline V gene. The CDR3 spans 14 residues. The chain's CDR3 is CASSSGTGGTEAFF. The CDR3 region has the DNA TGTGCCAGCAGTTCCGGGACAGGGGGCACTGAAGCTTTCTTT.

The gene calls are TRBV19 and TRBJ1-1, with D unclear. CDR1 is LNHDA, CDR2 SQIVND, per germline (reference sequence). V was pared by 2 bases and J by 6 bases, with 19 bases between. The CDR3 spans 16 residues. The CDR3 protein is CASSIRGRIGEAEAFF. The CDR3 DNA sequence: TGTGCCAGTAGTATACGGGGTCGGATTGGCGAGGCTGAAGCTTTCTTT.

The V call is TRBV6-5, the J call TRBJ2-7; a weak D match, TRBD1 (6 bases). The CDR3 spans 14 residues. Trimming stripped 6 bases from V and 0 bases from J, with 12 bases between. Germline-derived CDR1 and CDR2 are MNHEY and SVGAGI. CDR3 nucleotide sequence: TGTGCCAGCAGCCGACGGACAGCCTCCTACGAGCAGTACTTC. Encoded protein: CASSRRTASYEQYF.

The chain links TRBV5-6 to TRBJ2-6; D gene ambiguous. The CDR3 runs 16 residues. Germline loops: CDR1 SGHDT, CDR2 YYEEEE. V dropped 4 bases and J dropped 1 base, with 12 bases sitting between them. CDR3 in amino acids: CASSPRRGSGANVLTF. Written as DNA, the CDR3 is TGTGCCAGCAGCCCCCGACGCGGATCTGGGGCCAACGTCCTGACTTTC.

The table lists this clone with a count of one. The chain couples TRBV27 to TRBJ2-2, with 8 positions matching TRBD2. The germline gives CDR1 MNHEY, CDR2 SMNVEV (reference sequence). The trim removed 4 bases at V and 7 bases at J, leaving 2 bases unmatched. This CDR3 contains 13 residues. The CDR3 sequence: CASSYGGDGELFF. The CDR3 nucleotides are TGTGCCAGCAGTTACGGGGGGGACGGGGAGCTGTTTTTT.

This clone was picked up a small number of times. CDR3 in amino acids: CASSSPDRAREKLFF. DNA of the CDR3: TGTGCCAGCAGTTCCCCTGACAGGGCGCGTGAAAAACTGTTTTTT. The V and J genes are TRBV6-6 and TRBJ1-4; 7 positions match TRBD1. This CDR3 region has 15 residues. CDR1 and CDR2 from the germline V gene are MNHNY and SVGAGI (reference sequence). Trimming took 4 bases from V and 7 from J; bases not matched to a gene: 9.

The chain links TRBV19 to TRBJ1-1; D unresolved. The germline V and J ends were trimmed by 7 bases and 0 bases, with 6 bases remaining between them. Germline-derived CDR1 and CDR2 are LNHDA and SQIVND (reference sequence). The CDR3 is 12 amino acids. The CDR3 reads CASMGLNTEAFF. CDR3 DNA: TGTGCCAGTATGGGCCTGAACACTGAAGCTTTCTTT.

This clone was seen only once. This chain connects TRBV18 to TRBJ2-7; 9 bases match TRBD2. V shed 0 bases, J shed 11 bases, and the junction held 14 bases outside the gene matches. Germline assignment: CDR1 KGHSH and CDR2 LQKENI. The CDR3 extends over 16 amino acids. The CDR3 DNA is TGTGCCAGCTCACCACCCTCGACTAGCGGAGGGGGTAGGGAGTACTTC. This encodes CASSPPSTSGGGREYF. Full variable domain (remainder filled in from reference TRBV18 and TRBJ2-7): NAGVMQNPRHLVRRRGQEARLRCSPMKGHSHVYWYRQLPEEGLKFMVYLQKENIIDESGMPKERFSAEFPKEGPSILRIQQVVRGDSAAYFCASSPPSTSGGGREYFGPGTRLTVT.

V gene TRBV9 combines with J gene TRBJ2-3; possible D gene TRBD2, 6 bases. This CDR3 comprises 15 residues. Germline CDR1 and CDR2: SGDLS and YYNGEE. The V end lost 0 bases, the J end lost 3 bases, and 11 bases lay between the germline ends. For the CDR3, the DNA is TGTGCCAGCAGCGTAGATCGGGGGAGGACAGATACGCAGTATTTT. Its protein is CASSVDRGRTDTQYF.

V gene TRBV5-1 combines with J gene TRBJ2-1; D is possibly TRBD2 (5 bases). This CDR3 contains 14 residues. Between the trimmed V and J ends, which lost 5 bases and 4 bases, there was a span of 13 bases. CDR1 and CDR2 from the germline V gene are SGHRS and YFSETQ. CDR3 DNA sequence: TGCGCCAGCAGGAGGGCCCCTCAGTACAATGAGCAGTTCTTC. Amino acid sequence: CASRRAPQYNEQFF. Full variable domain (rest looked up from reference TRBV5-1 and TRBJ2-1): KAGVTQTPRYLIKTRGQQVTLSCSPISGHRSVSWYQQTPGQGLQFLFEYFSETQRNKGNFPGRFSGRQFSNSRSEMNVSTLELGDSALYLCASRRAPQYNEQFFGPGTRLTVL.

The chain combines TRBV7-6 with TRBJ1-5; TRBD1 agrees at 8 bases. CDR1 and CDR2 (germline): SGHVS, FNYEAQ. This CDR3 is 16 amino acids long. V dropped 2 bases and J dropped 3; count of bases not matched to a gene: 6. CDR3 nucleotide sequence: TGTGCCAGCAGCTTACACAGGACAGGGACCAATCAGCCCCAGCATTTT. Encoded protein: CASSLHRTGTNQPQHF. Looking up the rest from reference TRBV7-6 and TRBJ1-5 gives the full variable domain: GAGVSQSPRYKVTKRGQDVALRCDPISGHVSLYWYRQALGQGPEFLTYFNYEAQQDKSGLPNDRFSAERPEGSISTLTIQRTEQRDSAMYRCASSLHRTGTNQPQHFGDGTRLSIL.

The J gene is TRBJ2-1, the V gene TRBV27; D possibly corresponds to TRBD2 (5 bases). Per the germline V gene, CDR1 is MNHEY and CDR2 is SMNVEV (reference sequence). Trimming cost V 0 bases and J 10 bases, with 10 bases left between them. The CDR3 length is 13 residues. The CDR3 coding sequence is TGTGCCAGCAGTTTATCGTGGACTTGGGAGCAGTTCTTC. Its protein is CASSLSWTWEQFF.

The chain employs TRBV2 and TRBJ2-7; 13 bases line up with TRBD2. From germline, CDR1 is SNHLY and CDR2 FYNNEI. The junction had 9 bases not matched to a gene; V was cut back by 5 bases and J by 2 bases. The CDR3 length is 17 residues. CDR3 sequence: CASSTRTSGSVTYEQYF. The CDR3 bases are TGTGCCAGCAGTACCCGGACTAGCGGGAGTGTGACCTACGAGCAGTACTTC.

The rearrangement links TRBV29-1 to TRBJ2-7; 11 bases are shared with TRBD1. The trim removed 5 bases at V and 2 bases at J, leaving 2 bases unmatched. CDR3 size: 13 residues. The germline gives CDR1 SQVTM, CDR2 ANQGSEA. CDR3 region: CSVPGQGAYEQYF. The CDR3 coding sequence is TGCAGCGTTCCGGGACAGGGGGCCTACGAGCAGTACTTC.

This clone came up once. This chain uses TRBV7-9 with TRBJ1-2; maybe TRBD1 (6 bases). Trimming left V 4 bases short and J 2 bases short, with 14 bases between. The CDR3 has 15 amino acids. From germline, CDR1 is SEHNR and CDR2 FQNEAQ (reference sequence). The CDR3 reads CASSSSRTANYGYTF. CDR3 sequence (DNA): TGTGCCAGCAGCTCATCCCGGACAGCCAACTATGGCTACACCTTC. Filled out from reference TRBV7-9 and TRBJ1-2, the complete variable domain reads DTGVSQNPRHKITKRGQNVTFRCDPISEHNRLYWYRQTLGQGPEFLTYFQNEAQLEKSRLLSDRFSAERPKGSFSTLEIQRTEQGDSAMYLCASSSSRTANYGYTFGSGTRLTVV.

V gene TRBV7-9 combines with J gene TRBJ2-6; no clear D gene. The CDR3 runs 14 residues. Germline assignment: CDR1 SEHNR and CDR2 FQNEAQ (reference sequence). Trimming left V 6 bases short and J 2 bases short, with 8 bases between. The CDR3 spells CASSPLPGANVLTF. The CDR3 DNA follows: TGTGCCAGCAGTCCCCTTCCTGGGGCCAACGTCCTGACTTTC.

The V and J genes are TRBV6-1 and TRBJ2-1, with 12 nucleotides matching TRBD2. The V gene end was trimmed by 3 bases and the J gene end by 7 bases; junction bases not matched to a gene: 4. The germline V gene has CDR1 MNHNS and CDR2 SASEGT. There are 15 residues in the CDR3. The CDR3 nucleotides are TGTGCCAGCAGTGACGGACTAGCGGGGAGGAATGAGCAGTTCTTC. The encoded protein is CASSDGLAGRNEQFF.

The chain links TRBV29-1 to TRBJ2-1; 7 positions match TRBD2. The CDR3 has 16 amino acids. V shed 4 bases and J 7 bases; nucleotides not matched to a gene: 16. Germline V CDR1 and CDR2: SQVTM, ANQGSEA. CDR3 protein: CSVADQLALGQNEQFF. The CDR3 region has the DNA TGCAGCGTTGCTGATCAACTAGCGCTGGGGCAAAATGAGCAGTTCTTC.

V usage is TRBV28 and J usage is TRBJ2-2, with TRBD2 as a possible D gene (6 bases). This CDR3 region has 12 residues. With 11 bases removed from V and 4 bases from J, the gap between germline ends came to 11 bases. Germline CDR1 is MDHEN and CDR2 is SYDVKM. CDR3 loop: CASTAGTGELFF. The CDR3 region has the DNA TGTGCCTCCACAGCGGGCACCGGGGAGCTGTTTTTT.

The CDR3 DNA reads as TGTGCCAGCAGCCGTTCGGGACTAACGAACACCGGGGAGCTGTTTTTT. Translation gives CASSRSGLTNTGELFF. This chain connects TRBV11-2 to TRBJ2-2; 7 bases map to TRBD2. Trimming removed 5 bases from V and 0 bases from J; junction bases left unmatched: 6. The CDR3 is made up of 16 amino acids. Per the germline V gene, CDR1 is SGHAT and CDR2 is FQNNGV.

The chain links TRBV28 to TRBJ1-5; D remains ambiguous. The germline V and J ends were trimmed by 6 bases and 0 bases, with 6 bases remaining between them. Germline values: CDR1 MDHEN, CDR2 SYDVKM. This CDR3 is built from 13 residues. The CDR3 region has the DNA TGTGCCAGCAGACTACTTAGCAATCAGCCCCAGCATTTT. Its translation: CASRLLSNQPQHF.